This TCR beta chain was found in a study of blood T cell repertoires in COVID-19. Sequencing used immunoSEQ multiplex PCR; TCRdb keeps in-frame clones, though not all of them. The repertoire holds roughly 34,000 clones, roughly 85% seen once, with over 7% in the top ten. Germline values: CDR1 MNHNY, CDR2 SVGAGI (reference sequence). Trimming left V 3 bases short and J 8 bases short, with 11 bases between. The CDR3 runs 14 residues. This clone was seen only once. This clonotype originated in an elderly man with active COVID-19. The sequenced sample consisted of peripheral blood. This chain joins TRBV6-6 and TRBJ1-6; possibly TRBD1 for D (5 bases). CDR3 loop: CASSYGAGDSPLHF. CDR3 DNA: TGTGCCAGCAGTTATGGGGCTGGGGATTCACCCCTCCACTTT.